The source of this TCR beta chain is a study of blood T cell repertoires in COVID-19. Study in general: Sites in the United States, Italy and Spain provided acute and convalescent COVID-19 samples. PBMCs, B-cell-depleted T cells, or T cells provided the cDNA or gDNA that made up the material.

The CDR3 has 14 residues. In germline, CDR1 is MDHEN, CDR2 SYDVKM. Trimming removed 7 bases from V and 4 bases from J; junction bases left unmatched: 6. As originally analysed: Reference gene primer amplification gave estimated nucleated cell counts. TCRdb keeps only in-frame clones here, not all; method: immunoSEQ multiplex PCR. V and J calls and clone size come straight from that table; D and trimming were deduced from the DNA. Among fewer than 75,000 clones, about 90% were seen once, and the ten largest hold 4.4%. The clonotype was recovered from a man aged 45-60 years with active COVID-19. The sample was peripheral blood. The chain links TRBV28 to TRBJ1-4; 7 bases align to TRBD1. The CDR3 DNA sequence: TGTGCCAGCATCCCACAGGGGCGTAATGAAAAACTGTTTTTT. Its protein product is CASIPQGRNEKLFF.